Each of the 27 T cell receptor beta chains below was sequenced from the same sample in a study of T cells in Graves' hyperthyroidism and ophthalmopathy. Amplification of TCR beta CDR3 regions used RNA as the template. HTBI primers were employed in a first-round RT-PCR of the TCR CDR3. MiXCR, applied by TCRdb to the multiplex PCR reads, yields one record per CDR3 protein. The sample includes about 710,000 distinct CDR3 sequences, about 17% of them seen just once. The specimen sequenced was blood. The source of these receptors is a man between 18 and 29 years old with Graves' hyperthyroidism.

The chain carries TRBV12-3 or TRBV12-4 and TRBJ2-3; 7 bases are shared with TRBD2. The J segment lost 3 bases and the V segment lost 3 bases, leaving 15 bases of the junction unmatched. This CDR3 spans 18 amino acids. CDR3 sequence reads: CASSLQPRLAGSTDTQYF. As DNA, the CDR3 is TGTGCCAGCAGTTTGCAGCCACGACTAGCAGGGAGTACAGATACGCAGTATTTT.

This clonotype occurred many times. The chain recombines TRBV2 with TRBJ2-7, with 8 bases matching TRBD1. Per germline, CDR1 SNHLY and CDR2 FYNNEI. V trimming: 1 base; J trimming: 5 bases; junction bases outside the gene matches: 10. CDR3 length: 16 residues. The CDR3 protein is CASSEGLTGGNHEQYF. The CDR3 nucleotides read TGTGCCAGCAGTGAAGGCCTAACAGGGGGGAATCACGAGCAGTACTTC.

This clonotype was seen more than once but under ten times. The CDR3 ends on some other residue instead of the conserved phenylalanine or tryptophan, so this is likely a read error. The chain is built from TRBV12-5 and TRBJ2-3; TRBD2 is a possible D gene (5 bases). V dropped 7 bases and J dropped 2 bases, with 10 bases sitting between them. CDR3 length equals 13 residues. Germline V lookup: CDR1 LGHNT, CDR2 FRNRAP. CDR3 amino acids: CASAERTTDTQYL. Here the CDR3 DNA reads TGTGCTAGTGCGGAGCGGACCACAGATACGCAGTATCTT.

In this sample, this clonotype turned up many times. The chain links TRBV30 to TRBJ2-7; D is ambiguous. CDR3 length: 13 residues. CDR1 is GTSNPN, CDR2 SVGIG, per germline (reference sequence). V dropped 8 bases and J dropped 4 bases, with 18 bases sitting between them. The CDR3 DNA follows: TGTGCCGCCGAGATGGAGCAGGTATACGAGCAGTACTTC. It encodes CAAEMEQVYEQYF.

This sequence joins TRBV6-9 and TRBJ2-1; 8 bases map to TRBD2. V gave up 3 bases and J gave up 2 bases; unmatched junction bases: 9. The CDR3 spans 17 residues. Germline lookup yields CDR1 MNHGY and CDR2 SVAAGI. CDR3 sequence (DNA): TGTGCCAGCAGTTACGGCTTGTTGACTAGCGCCTACAATGAGCAGTTCTTC. It encodes CASSYGLLTSAYNEQFF.

V and J are TRBV3-1 and TRBJ2-2, with D maybe TRBD2 (6 bases). V dropped 5 bases and J dropped 7 bases, with 17 bases sitting between them. Germline values: CDR1 LGHDT, CDR2 YNNKEL (reference sequence). The CDR3 extends over 15 amino acids. The CDR3 region has the DNA TGTGCCAGCAGCGACCGGGACTGGGGTGGCGGGGAGCTGTTTTTT. This translates into CASSDRDWGGGELFF.

In this sample, this clonotype turned up many times. The rearrangement uses TRBV11-2 and TRBJ1-2; the D is unclear. CDR1 and CDR2 from the germline V gene are SGHAT and FQNNGV. V lost 4 bases and J lost 0, with 12 bases in between. The CDR3 has 15 amino acids. CDR3 in amino acids: CASSSSPEANYGYTF. For the CDR3, the DNA is TGTGCCAGCAGCTCGTCCCCAGAAGCTAACTATGGCTACACCTTC.

This clonotype appeared many times. V usage is TRBV27 and J usage is TRBJ2-1, with D tentatively TRBD2 (6 bases). Trimming shortened V by 2 bases and J by 0 bases, and 8 bases separated the two germline ends. Germline CDR1 is MNHEY and CDR2 is SMNVEV (reference sequence). The CDR3 is 15 amino acids. The CDR3 here is CASSLNGGSYNEQFF. The CDR3 region has the DNA TGTGCCAGCAGTTTAAACGGGGGCTCCTACAATGAGCAGTTCTTC.

With regard to this clonotype: The junction and the germline gene differ at one end; a read error may be behind it. The V and J genes are TRBV28 and TRBJ2-2; D possibly matches TRBD1 or TRBD2 (5 bases each). CDR3 length: 15 residues. Germline CDR1 is MDHEN and CDR2 is SYDVKM. This CDR3 is CASSPTGPNAGELFF. The CDR3 DNA is TGTGCCAGCAGTCCGACGGGACCGAACGCCGGGGAGCTGTTTTTT.

This clonotype has at least ten counts. The chain recombines TRBV7-9 with TRBJ2-3, with D hard to call. The CDR3 contains 16 residues. Trimming removed 5 bases at V and 2 bases at J, with 17 bases between. Germline V gene sequence: CDR1 SEHNR, CDR2 FQNEAQ (reference sequence). This chain's CDR3 is CASSDLKKESTDTQYF. The CDR3 nucleotides are TGTGCCAGCAGCGACCTCAAGAAGGAGTCCACAGATACGCAGTATTTT.

This chain connects TRBV5-1 to TRBJ2-1, with D possibly matching TRBD1 (6 bases). The germline V gene encodes CDR1 SGHRS and CDR2 YFSETQ. Trimming left V 4 bases short and J 1 base short, with 12 bases between. The CDR3 sequence is 15 residues long. CDR3 amino acids: CASSPEGDSYNEQFF. Written as DNA, the CDR3 is TGCGCCAGCAGCCCCGAGGGGGATTCCTACAATGAGCAGTTCTTC.

In this sample, this clonotype turned up many times. The chain carries TRBV20-1 and TRBJ2-6, with D hard to call. The CDR3 totals 14 residues. Germline V gene data show CDR1 as DFQATT and CDR2 as SNEGSKA (reference sequence). V was pared by 0 bases and J by 1 base, with 4 bases between. The CDR3 is CSARDGSGANVLTF. The CDR3 region has the DNA TGCAGTGCTAGAGATGGGTCTGGGGCCAACGTCCTGACTTTC.

This clonotype was found a few times. V and J are TRBV3-1 and TRBJ2-7; D ambiguous. There are 14 residues in the CDR3. Germline CDR1 is LGHDT and CDR2 is YNNKEL (reference sequence). The ends were cut back, 1 base at V and 1 base at J, with 8 bases in the middle. The CDR3 region has the DNA TGTGCCAGCAGCCAAGCTAGGCAGTCCTACGAGCAGTACTTC. Amino acid sequence: CASSQARQSYEQYF.

Many counts were recorded for this clonotype. The chain recombines TRBV28 with TRBJ2-7; TRBD1 agrees at 7 bases. The CDR3 is 14 residues long. The germline gives CDR1 MDHEN, CDR2 SYDVKM. Trimming cost V 6 bases and J 4 bases; bases outside gene matches: 9. This CDR3 reads CASRGPGQPYEQYF. The CDR3 bases are TGTGCCAGCAGGGGGCCGGGACAGCCTTACGAGCAGTACTTC.

This clonotype was counted a few times. The rearrangement links TRBV5-1 to TRBJ1-6; TRBD1 agrees at 9 bases. Per germline, CDR1 SGHRS and CDR2 YFSETQ. V gave up 4 bases and J gave up 6 bases; unmatched junction bases: 5. This CDR3 has 15 amino acids. CDR3 sequence (DNA): TGCGCCAGCAGCATAGGGACAGGGCCTAATTCACCCCTCCACTTT. This codes for CASSIGTGPNSPLHF.

For the CDR3, the DNA is TGTGCCAGCAGTGACGGTGCCAGCTCCTACAATGAGCAGTTCTTC. Amino acid sequence: CASSDGASSYNEQFF. This chain connects TRBV27 to TRBJ2-1, with D uncertain. The length of the CDR3 is 15 residues. Trimming pared 5 bases from V and 0 bases from J, leaving 11 bases between. Germline loops: CDR1 MNHEY, CDR2 SMNVEV (reference sequence).

This clonotype has only a few counts. The chain is built from TRBV24-1 and TRBJ1-2; 7 bases align to TRBD1. This CDR3 region has 14 residues. The V segment lost 4 bases and the J segment 6 bases; nucleotides outside the gene matches: 7. Per the germline V gene, CDR1 is KGHDR and CDR2 is SFDVKD. The CDR3 here is CATSESDRVNGYTF. The CDR3 region has the DNA TGTGCCACCAGTGAGTCTGACAGGGTTAATGGCTACACCTTC.

This clonotype came up a few times. The chain couples TRBV9 to TRBJ2-7; TRBD1 matches 8 bases. J was trimmed by 2 bases and V by 0 bases; bases with no gene match: 4. CDR3 size: 15 residues. The germline V gene has CDR1 SGDLS and CDR2 YYNGEE. The CDR3 nucleotides are TGTGCCAGCAGCGTAGGGACAGGGCGCGCCTACGAGCAGTACTTC. Translation gives CASSVGTGRAYEQYF.

This clonotype was counted ten times or more. The rearrangement links TRBV5-1 to TRBJ1-1; D unresolved. With 1 base removed from V and 5 bases from J, the gap between germline ends came to 9 bases. Germline V gene lookup returns CDR1 SGHRS and CDR2 YFSETQ. The CDR3 is 13 amino acids. CDR3 DNA: TGCGCCAGCAGCTTGTATGGGCAGACTGAAGCTTTCTTT. Protein product: CASSLYGQTEAFF.

J is TRBJ2-2 and V is TRBV10-1, with TRBD1 matching 9 bases. Trimming at V came to 5 bases and at J to 5 bases, leaving 9 bases not matched to a gene. The CDR3 has 16 residues. Per germline, CDR1 WNHNN and CDR2 SYGVQD (reference sequence). The CDR3 spells CASSLYGGQGTGELFF. DNA for the CDR3: TGCGCCAGCAGTTTATACGGGGGACAGGGAACCGGGGAGCTGTTTTTT.

The chain combines TRBV7-8 with TRBJ2-6, with D perhaps being TRBD1 or TRBD2 (5 bases each). Per germline, CDR1 SGHVS and CDR2 FQNEAQ. With 9 bases removed from V and 4 bases from J, the gap between germline ends came to 16 bases. The CDR3 is made up of 15 amino acids. CDR3: CASSGTRGGANVLTF. CDR3 bases: TGTGCCAGTTCCGGGACCCGCGGGGGGGCCAACGTCCTGACTTTC.

In this sample, this clonotype turned up many times. This sequence joins TRBV12-3 or TRBV12-4 and TRBJ2-1, with TRBD2 matching 7 bases. V dropped 0 bases and J dropped 4; count of bases not matched to a gene: 6. This CDR3 region has 16 residues. The CDR3 loop reads CASSLADPGGYNEQFF. CDR3 DNA sequence: TGTGCCAGCAGTTTAGCGGACCCCGGGGGGTACAATGAGCAGTTCTTC.

V is TRBV7-3 and J is TRBJ2-1; TRBD2 matches 10 bases. Germline values: CDR1 SGHTA, CDR2 FQGTGA. The CDR3 contains 16 residues. Losses at the gene ends were 2 bases for V and 4 bases for J; bases not matched to a gene: 5. The DNA for the CDR3 is TGTGCCAGCAGCTTAGGGTCTAGCGGGGGATACAATGAGCAGTTCTTC. It translates to CASSLGSSGGYNEQFF. Full variable domain (remainder filled in from reference TRBV7-3 and TRBJ2-1): GAGVSQTPSNKVTEKGKYVELRCDPISGHTALYWYRQSLGQGPEFLIYFQGTGAADDSGLPNDRFFAVRPEGSVSTLKIQRTERGDSAVYLCASSLGSSGGYNEQFFGPGTRLTVL.

This clonotype was seen at least ten times. The V call is TRBV27, the J call TRBJ2-7, with a weak D call TRBD1 (5 bases). V lost 9 bases and J 4 bases, leaving 7 bases between the germline ends. In germline, CDR1 is MNHEY, CDR2 SMNVEV (reference sequence). CDR3 length equals 10 residues. This chain's CDR3 is CASGHYEQYF. DNA of the CDR3: TGTGCCAGTGGACATTACGAGCAGTACTTC.

At least ten counts were recorded for this clonotype. J is TRBJ2-1 and V is TRBV12-3 or TRBV12-4, with D uncertain. The V gene lost 6 bases and the J gene lost 7 bases, with 13 bases spanning the gap. CDR3 length equals 13 residues. The CDR3 DNA follows: TGTGCCAGCAGCCCAAGCCAACTGAATGAGCAGTTCTTC. This sequence encodes CASSPSQLNEQFF.

The V gene is TRBV20-1, the J gene TRBJ2-7; D is undetermined. CDR3 size: 14 residues. The V end was cut by 1 base, the J end by 4 bases, with 14 bases between. The V gene's germline CDR1 is DFQATT and CDR2 SNEGSKA (reference sequence). The CDR3 protein is CSARGAGYNYEQYF. CDR3 coding DNA: TGCAGTGCTAGAGGGGCCGGTTATAATTACGAGCAGTACTTC.

This clonotype has just a few counts. The gene calls are TRBV19 and TRBJ1-1; D ambiguous. The CDR3 loop spans 13 amino acids. V was clipped by 5 bases and J by 1 base, with 8 bases between them. Germline CDR1 is LNHDA and CDR2 is SQIVND (reference sequence). CDR3 sequence (DNA): TGTGCCAGTAGTTATGACAAGAACACTGAAGCTTTCTTT. Protein product: CASSYDKNTEAFF.